The 17 T cell receptor beta chains in this list originate from one sample, sequenced in a study of immune evolution from preneoplasia to lung adenocarcinoma. Generated by immunoSEQ multiplex PCR, the TCRdb table keeps only in-frame clones and is missing some. The sample records about 14,000 clones, approximately 78% being singletons. Sequencing was carried out using FFPE minimally invasive lung adenocarcinoma tissue. Receptors were obtained from a person aged 65 to 79 with lung adenocarcinoma.

This chain uses TRBV9 with TRBJ2-5; D is unclear. Germline V lookup: CDR1 SGDLS, CDR2 YYNGEE. Trimming took 6 bases from V and 2 from J, leaving 14 bases between them. CDR3 length: 14 residues. CDR3 in amino acids: CASNLHPVQETQYF. The CDR3, as DNA: TGTGCCAGCAATCTCCATCCTGTTCAAGAGACCCAGTACTTC. The full variable domain, in which reference TRBV9 and TRBJ2-5 provide the parts outside the CDR3, is DSGVTQTPKHLITATGQRVTLRCSPRSGDLSVYWYQQSLDQGLQFLIQYYNGEERAKGNILERFSAQQFPDLHSELNLSSLELGDSALYFCASNLHPVQETQYFGPGTRLLVL.

The V and J genes are TRBV4-1 and TRBJ1-1; TRBD1 aligns across 9 bases. Per the germline V gene, CDR1 is MGHRA and CDR2 is YSYEKL. CDR3 length: 13 residues. The V gene end was trimmed by 4 bases and the J gene end by 4 bases; junction bases not matched to a gene: 1. The CDR3 sequence is CASSPTGGTEAFF. For the CDR3, the DNA is TGCGCCAGCAGCCCGACAGGGGGCACTGAAGCTTTCTTT.

The rearrangement links TRBV9 to TRBJ1-3; D remains ambiguous. The V and J ends lost 0 bases and 1 base respectively, with 11 bases between them. The CDR3 is made up of 16 amino acids. Germline CDR1 is SGDLS and CDR2 is YYNGEE. The CDR3 protein is CASSVVAGASGNTIYF. CDR3 bases: TGTGCCAGCAGCGTAGTTGCCGGAGCTTCTGGAAACACCATATATTTT.

This chain joins TRBV6-6 and TRBJ1-6; D is unresolved. This CDR3 has 13 residues. The germline V gene has CDR1 MNHNY and CDR2 SVGAGI (reference sequence). V lost 7 bases, J lost 5 bases, and 9 bases lay in between. The CDR3 loop reads CASKGLNNSPLHF. The DNA for the CDR3 is TGTGCCAGCAAGGGCCTTAATAATTCACCCCTCCACTTT.

The sample holds one count of this clone. The chain couples TRBV11-3 to TRBJ1-3; D is possibly TRBD1 (5 bases). The V gene lost 3 bases and the J gene lost 4 bases, with 10 bases spanning the gap. This CDR3 contains 14 residues. Germline V gene data show CDR1 as SGHNT and CDR2 as YENEEA. CDR3 sequence: CASSLGGDGNTIYF. In DNA form, the CDR3 reads TGTGCCAGCAGCTTGGGAGGGGACGGAAACACCATATATTTT.

In this sample, this clone turned up a few times. This chain joins TRBV6-5 and TRBJ2-7; D uncertain. The CDR3 sequence is 11 residues long. The V and J ends lost 7 bases and 5 bases respectively, with 9 bases between them. Germline V gene lookup returns CDR1 MNHEY and CDR2 SVGAGI. The CDR3 sequence: CASTFGDEQYF. The CDR3 coding sequence is TGTGCCAGCACCTTCGGAGACGAGCAGTACTTC.

The rearrangement joins TRBV25-1 to TRBJ2-7, with 8 bases lining up with TRBD1. V lost 5 bases, J lost 5 bases, and 8 bases stayed unmatched. CDR3 size: 14 residues. CDR1 is MGHDK, CDR2 SYGVNS, per germline. This chain's CDR3 is CASSTRQGIDEQYF. The DNA of the CDR3 is TGTGCCAGCAGTACTCGACAGGGGATCGACGAGCAGTACTTC.

The CDR3 sequence: CASSSDQQGRSPLHF. CDR3 DNA: TGTGCCAGCAGTTCTGATCAACAGGGACGTTCACCCCTCCACTTT. This chain uses TRBV6-5 with TRBJ1-6, with D possibly TRBD1 on 6 matching bases. Germline V lookup: CDR1 MNHEY, CDR2 SVGAGI. V lost 4 bases, J lost 9 bases, and 16 bases lay in between. The CDR3 runs to 15 residues.

The chain links TRBV15 to TRBJ1-4; 8 bases line up with TRBD1. CDR1 LNHNV and CDR2 YYDKDF come from the germline V gene (reference sequence). The length of the CDR3 is 15 residues. V lost 3 bases, J lost 5 bases, and 5 bases stayed unmatched. The CDR3 sequence is CATSRNRGGNEKLFF. Here the CDR3 DNA reads TGTGCCACCAGCAGGAACAGGGGGGGGAATGAAAAACTGTTTTTT.

This chain joins TRBV30 and TRBJ1-4; TRBD1 aligns across 9 bases. The CDR3 has 15 residues. V shed 2 bases, J shed 0 bases, and the junction held 1 base outside the gene matches. Germline V gives CDR1 GTSNPN, CDR2 SVGIG (reference sequence). The CDR3: CAWSTGGTTNEKLFF. In DNA form, the CDR3 reads TGTGCCTGGAGTACAGGGGGCACAACTAATGAAAAACTGTTTTTT.

The V call is TRBV28, the J call TRBJ2-3, with D perhaps being TRBD1 or TRBD2 (6 bases each). Germline CDR1 MDHEN, CDR2 SYDVKM. This CDR3 contains 16 residues. Between the trimmed V and J ends, which lost 5 bases and 6 bases, there was a span of 21 bases. The CDR3 loop is CASSSRTGHRGDTQYF. In nucleotides, the CDR3 is TGTGCCAGCAGTAGTCGAACAGGGCATCGGGGGGATACGCAGTATTTT.

The chain links TRBV9 to TRBJ2-1; D unclear. The germline V and J ends were trimmed by 0 bases and 3 bases, with 7 bases remaining between them. The CDR3 totals 14 residues. In germline, CDR1 is SGDLS, CDR2 YYNGEE. The CDR3 sequence: CASSVAPIYNEQFF. In nucleotides, the CDR3 is TGTGCCAGCAGCGTAGCCCCCATCTACAATGAGCAGTTCTTC. Combining the CDR3 with reference TRBV9 and TRBJ2-1 gives the whole variable domain DSGVTQTPKHLITATGQRVTLRCSPRSGDLSVYWYQQSLDQGLQFLIQYYNGEERAKGNILERFSAQQFPDLHSELNLSSLELGDSALYFCASSVAPIYNEQFFGPGTRLTVL.

This chain connects TRBV7-9 to TRBJ1-5; D not resolved. V was shortened by 1 base and J by 9 bases, with 7 bases between the two germline ends. Germline values: CDR1 SEHNR, CDR2 FQNEAQ (reference sequence). This CDR3 comprises 12 residues. CDR3 in DNA: TGTGCCAGCAGCTTAGAGGATACGCCCCAGCATTTT. The encoded protein is CASSLEDTPQHF.

The CDR3 sequence: CASSLAQTEGNTIYF. The CDR3 DNA follows: TGCGCCAGCAGCTTGGCCCAGACCGAGGGAAACACCATATATTTT. The chain carries TRBV5-1 and TRBJ1-3; no firm D call. This CDR3 is 15 amino acids long. V was pared by 0 bases and J by 4 bases, with 11 bases between. CDR1 is SGHRS, CDR2 YFSETQ, per germline.

Here the CDR3 reads CAISESTSFTDTQYF. CDR3 coding DNA: TGTGCCATCAGTGAGTCGACTAGCTTCACAGATACGCAGTATTTT. The chain links TRBV10-3 to TRBJ2-3, with 7 bases matching TRBD2. Germline lookup yields CDR1 ENHRY and CDR2 SYGVKD. Trimming removed 0 bases from V and 2 bases from J; junction bases left unmatched: 2. The CDR3 has 15 amino acids.

This sequence joins TRBV5-4 and TRBJ1-2; 7 positions agree with TRBD1. The V segment lost 3 bases and the J segment 0 bases; nucleotides outside the gene matches: 2. The CDR3 loop spans 14 amino acids. Germline-derived CDR1 and CDR2 are SGHNT and YYREEE (reference sequence). The CDR3 DNA reads as TGTGCCAGCAGCTGGGACAGTTCTAACTATGGCTACACCTTC. Protein: CASSWDSSNYGYTF. The entire variable domain, with the rest obtained from reference TRBV5-4 and TRBJ1-2, is as follows: ETGVTQSPTHLIKTRGQQVTLRCSSQSGHNTVSWYQQALGQGPQFIFQYYREEENGRGNFPPRFSGLQFPNYSSELNVNALELDDSALYLCASSWDSSNYGYTFGSGTRLTVV.

The chain uses TRBV19 and TRBJ2-7, with 9 bases identical to TRBD1. V lost 6 bases and J lost 4; bases outside the gene matches: 7. CDR1 LNHDA and CDR2 SQIVND come from the germline V gene (reference sequence). The CDR3 is made up of 14 amino acids. The CDR3 sequence: CASSLGQGGYEQYF. In DNA form, the CDR3 reads TGTGCCAGTAGCCTGGGACAGGGAGGTTACGAGCAGTACTTC.